The rows below give T cell receptor beta chains drawn from one sample of a study of CD4 T cells in relation to SARS-CoV-2 and coronaviruses. These receptors' antigens are unknown. Produced via immunoSEQ multiplex PCR; TCRdb's table is partial and in-frame only. This table has just under 30,000 clones, about 76% appearing once. The sequenced material came from CD4+ T cells from PBMCs, cultured in vitro. The receptors stem from a human donor in good health. Each CDR3 is given with its conserved first and last residue. D genes are given only for firm matches. Clone size is not always given. Where it is, it says once, few, many or a class for expanded clones.

TRBV6-2/TRBV6-3	TRBJ1-5	-	-	CASSNLGRGNQPQHF	TGTGCCAGCAGTAACCTGGGGAGGGGTAATCAGCCCCAGCATTTT
TRBV4-1	TRBJ2-7	TRBD2	-	CASSLTGGEQYF	TGCGCCAGCAGTCTGACGGGGGGTGAGCAGTACTTC
TRBV7-2	TRBJ2-3	-	-	CASSLESRGMDTQYF	TGTGCCAGCAGCTTAGAGAGTAGGGGGATGGATACGCAGTATTTT
TRBV5-1	TRBJ1-2	TRBD1	-	CASSVTGTGDYGYTF	TGCGCCAGCAGCGTGACCGGGACAGGGGACTATGGCTACACCTTC
TRBV3-1/TRBV3-2	TRBJ2-7	-	-	CASSQDLSRSHEQYF	TGTGCCAGCAGCCAAGATCTTTCGAGGAGCCACGAGCAGTACTTC
TRBV30	TRBJ2-7	-	few	CAWPGRDSYEQYF	TGTGCCTGGCCGGGACGGGATTCCTACGAGCAGTACTTC
TRBV4-1	TRBJ2-3	-	-	CASSQVLDTQYF	TGCGCCAGCAGCCAAGTGCTAGATACGCAGTATTTT
TRBV7-2	TRBJ2-1	TRBD2	-	CASSFLSGRGGNEQFF	TGTGCCAGCAGCTTCCTTAGCGGGAGGGGGGGAAATGAGCAGTTCTTC
TRBV5-4	TRBJ2-7	TRBD2	once	CASSSTSGGSYEQYF	TGTGCCAGCAGCTCAACTAGCGGGGGCTCCTACGAGCAGTACTTC
TRBV6-5	TRBJ2-3	TRBD2	-	CASRGTRLSTDTQYF	TGTGCCAGCAGGGGGACTAGACTTAGCACAGATACGCAGTATTTT
TRBV11-2	TRBJ2-7	-	few	CASSSGVHEQYF	TGTGCCAGCAGCTCAGGAGTACACGAGCAGTACTTC
TRBV7-7	TRBJ2-2	TRBD2	-	CASSATSGSAGELFF	TGTGCTAGCAGTGCCACTAGCGGGAGCGCCGGGGAGCTGTTTTTT
TRBV7-9	TRBJ1-2	-	-	CASSLEVGRGYGYTF	TGTGCCAGCAGCTTAGAGGTTGGGAGAGGGTATGGCTACACCTTC
TRBV19	TRBJ1-5	-	-	CASSIEGGGNEPQHF	TGTGCCAGTAGTATTGAGGGGGGAGGTAATGAGCCCCAGCATTTT
TRBV4-3	TRBJ2-3	-	-	CASSQDPLADTQYF	TGCGCCAGCAGCCAAGATCCGCTAGCTGATACGCAGTATTTT
TRBV7-3	TRBJ2-2	-	-	CASSLSRDTGELFF	TGTGCCAGCAGCTTAAGCAGAGACACCGGGGAGCTGTTTTTT